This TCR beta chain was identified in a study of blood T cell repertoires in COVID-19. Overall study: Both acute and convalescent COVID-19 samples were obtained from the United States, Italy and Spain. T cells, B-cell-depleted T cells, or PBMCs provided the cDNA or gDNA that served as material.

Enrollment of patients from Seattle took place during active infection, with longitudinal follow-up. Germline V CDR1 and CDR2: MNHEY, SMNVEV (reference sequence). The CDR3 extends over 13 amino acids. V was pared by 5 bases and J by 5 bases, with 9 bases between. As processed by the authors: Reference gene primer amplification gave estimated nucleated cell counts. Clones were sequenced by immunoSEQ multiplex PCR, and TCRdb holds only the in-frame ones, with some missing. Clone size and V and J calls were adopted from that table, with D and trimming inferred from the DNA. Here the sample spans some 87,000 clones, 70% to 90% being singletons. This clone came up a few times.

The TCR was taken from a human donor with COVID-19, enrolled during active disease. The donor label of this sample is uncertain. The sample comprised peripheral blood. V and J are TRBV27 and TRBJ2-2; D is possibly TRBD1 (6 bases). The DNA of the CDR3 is TGTGCCAGCAGTGTCACAGGGACCGGGGAGCTGTTTTTT. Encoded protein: CASSVTGTGELFF.